This T cell receptor (beta chain) was identified in a study of T cells in Graves' hyperthyroidism and ophthalmopathy. Diagnostic assessment was based on clinical symptoms, serum thyroxine and TRAb, thyroid ultrasound and orbital computed tomography. Amplified TCR beta CDR3 regions derived from RNA transcripts. First-round RT-PCR with HTBI primers amplified the TCR CDR3 region. Using its own MiXCR run on the multiplex PCR reads, TCRdb lists one record per CDR3 protein. The sample consists of roughly 630,000 distinct CDR3 sequences, 15% to 17% of them appearing once. CDR3 length equals 14 residues. V gave up 7 bases and J gave up 0 bases; unmatched junction bases: 3. Germline CDR1 is MNHNS and CDR2 is SASEGT.

The receptor's source is a woman aged 25 to 39 with Graves' hyperthyroidism. The sequenced material came from blood. The gene calls are TRBV6-1 and TRBJ2-4; 7 positions agree with TRBD2. The DNA of the CDR3 is TGTGCCAGCAAGCGGGACCTAGCCAAAAACATTCAGTACTTC. Its protein product is CASKRDLAKNIQYF.